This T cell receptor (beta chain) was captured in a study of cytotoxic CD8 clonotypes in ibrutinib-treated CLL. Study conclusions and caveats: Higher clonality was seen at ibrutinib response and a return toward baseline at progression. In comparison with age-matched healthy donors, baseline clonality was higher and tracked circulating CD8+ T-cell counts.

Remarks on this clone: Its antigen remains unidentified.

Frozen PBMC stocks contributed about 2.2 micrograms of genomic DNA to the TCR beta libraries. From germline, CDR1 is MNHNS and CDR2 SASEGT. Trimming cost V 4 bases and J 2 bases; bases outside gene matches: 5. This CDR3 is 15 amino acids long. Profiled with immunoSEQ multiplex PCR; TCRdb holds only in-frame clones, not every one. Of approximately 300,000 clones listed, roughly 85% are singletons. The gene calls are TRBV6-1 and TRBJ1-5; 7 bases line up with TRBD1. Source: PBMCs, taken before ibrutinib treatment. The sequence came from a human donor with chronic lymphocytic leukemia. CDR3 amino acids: CASSVSTGGNQPQHF. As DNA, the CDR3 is TGTGCCAGCAGTGTATCCACAGGGGGCAATCAGCCCCAGCATTTT.